The next 17 T cell receptor beta chains were all read from a single sample in a study of blood T cell repertoires in COVID-19. The data were produced by immunoSEQ multiplex PCR, yet TCRdb's version contains in-frame clones alone and is incomplete. The table records approximately 69,000 clones, roughly three quarters of them present only once. The sequencing sample was made of peripheral blood. These receptors were taken from a man in his fifties or sixties with acute or convalescent COVID-19.

The chain combines TRBV18 with TRBJ1-4; no definite D call. Germline loops: CDR1 KGHSH, CDR2 LQKENI. Trimming shortened V by 6 bases and J by 0 bases, and 14 bases separated the two germline ends. This CDR3 is built from 16 residues. The DNA for the CDR3 is TGTGCCAGCTCTCCCCAGGTGCAGTCAACTAATGAAAAACTGTTTTTT. The encoded protein is CASSPQVQSTNEKLFF.

CDR3 bases: TGTGCCAGCAGCTTATCGGCAGGGGAACCCAATTCACCCCTCCACTTT. This gives the protein CASSLSAGEPNSPLHF. The chain has TRBV5-8 and TRBJ1-6, with D tentatively TRBD1 (6 bases). CDR1 SGHTS and CDR2 YDEGEE come from the germline V gene. The CDR3 consists of 16 residues. V lost 2 bases, J lost 7 bases, and 16 bases lay in between.

In its sample, this clone was seen once. The chain carries TRBV6-2 or TRBV6-3 and TRBJ2-1; weak D call: TRBD2 (6 bases). CDR1 and CDR2 from the germline V gene are MNHEY and SVGEGT. CDR3 size: 16 residues. V lost 2 bases to trimming and J lost 2 bases, with 13 bases between them. DNA of the CDR3: TGTGCCAGCAGTTACGGCGGCGGGGCCGCCTACAATGAGCAGTTCTTC. Protein sequence: CASSYGGGAAYNEQFF.

The chain has TRBV20-1 and TRBJ2-7; D gene unclear. The germline gives CDR1 DFQATT, CDR2 SNEGSKA (reference sequence). This CDR3 has 11 residues. The V and J ends lost 5 bases and 3 bases respectively, with 8 bases between them. In DNA form, the CDR3 reads TGCAGTGCTCCGTCAGACTACGAGCAGTACTTC. This gives the protein CSAPSDYEQYF.

The gene calls are TRBV7-9 and TRBJ1-1; a possible D gene is TRBD1 (6 bases). Germline V lookup: CDR1 SEHNR, CDR2 FQNEAQ (reference sequence). Trimming removed 8 bases at V and 0 bases at J, with 10 bases between. The CDR3 sequence is 13 residues long. The CDR3: CASARTVNTEAFF. The CDR3 coding sequence is TGTGCCAGCGCCCGGACAGTGAACACTGAAGCTTTCTTT. Together with reference TRBV7-9 and TRBJ1-1, the CDR3 gives the full variable domain: DTGVSQNPRHKITKRGQNVTFRCDPISEHNRLYWYRQTLGQGPEFLTYFQNEAQLEKSRLLSDRFSAERPKGSFSTLEIQRTEQGDSAMYLCASARTVNTEAFFGQGTRLTVV.

This rearrangement joins TRBV6-5 to TRBJ2-2, with a weak D call TRBD1 (6 bases). V shed 0 bases and J shed 4 bases, with 9 bases lying between them. In germline, CDR1 is MNHEY, CDR2 SVGAGI. The CDR3 covers 15 residues. CDR3: CASSYSSGVTGELFF. Here the CDR3 DNA reads TGTGCCAGCAGTTACTCTTCAGGGGTCACCGGGGAGCTGTTTTTT.

The rearrangement links TRBV9 to TRBJ1-5; the D gene is possibly TRBD1 (5 bases). Germline V gene data show CDR1 as SGDLS and CDR2 as YYNGEE. This CDR3 is built from 15 residues. V was shortened by 1 base and J by 4 bases, with 12 bases between the two germline ends. CDR3 amino acids: CASSVSGDQNQPQHF. As DNA, the CDR3 is TGTGCCAGCAGCGTATCGGGGGACCAAAATCAGCCCCAGCATTTT. The full variable domain, with the rest looked up from reference TRBV9 and TRBJ1-5, is DSGVTQTPKHLITATGQRVTLRCSPRSGDLSVYWYQQSLDQGLQFLIQYYNGEERAKGNILERFSAQQFPDLHSELNLSSLELGDSALYFCASSVSGDQNQPQHFGDGTRLSIL.

The V gene is TRBV10-1, the J gene TRBJ2-7, with TRBD2 matching 10 bases. Per the germline V gene, CDR1 is WNHNN and CDR2 is SYGVQD (reference sequence). J lost 3 bases, V lost 2 bases, and 4 bases had no gene match. The CDR3 contains 15 residues. Here the CDR3 DNA reads TGCGCCAGCAGTGAGGCGGCTAGCGGGGGCTACGAGCAGTACTTC. Amino acids: CASSEAASGGYEQYF.

The chain combines TRBV7-2 with TRBJ1-1; D is perhaps TRBD1 (6 bases). V was shortened by 3 bases and J by 4 bases, with 9 bases between the two germline ends. The CDR3 is 13 amino acids. The germline CDR1 and CDR2 sequences are SGHTA and FQGNSA. CDR3: CASSFGQSTEAFF. The CDR3 nucleotides are TGTGCCAGCAGCTTCGGACAGAGCACTGAAGCTTTCTTT.

The V call is TRBV9, the J call TRBJ1-4; tentatively, D is TRBD1 (6 bases). The ends were cut back, 0 bases at V and 2 bases at J, with 11 bases in the middle. Germline V gene sequence: CDR1 SGDLS, CDR2 YYNGEE. The CDR3 consists of 16 residues. The chain's CDR3 is CASSVGPTGTNEKLFF. Here the CDR3 DNA reads TGTGCCAGCAGCGTAGGACCAACAGGGACTAATGAAAAACTGTTTTTT.

This clone was detected only a few times. In nucleotides, the CDR3 is TGTGCCAGCAGCCAAGGGGGAGGGAGCACTGAAGCTTTCTTT. Translation gives CASSQGGGSTEAFF. The chain uses TRBV3-1 (or the pseudogene TRBV3-2) and TRBJ1-1; D gene unclear. Trimming removed 1 base from V and 4 bases from J, with 10 bases in between. Germline-derived CDR1 and CDR2 are LGHDT and YNNKEL (reference sequence). The CDR3 has 14 amino acids.

CDR3 DNA: TGTGCCAGCAGCCTCCGGACACCGAATAATTCACCCCTCCACTTT. Its translation is CASSLRTPNNSPLHF. The genes are TRBV7-8 and TRBJ1-6; tentative D call: TRBD1 (5 bases). Germline V gene lookup returns CDR1 SGHVS and CDR2 FQNEAQ. The CDR3 contains 15 residues. Trimming pared 5 bases from V and 5 bases from J, leaving 13 bases between.

The chain employs TRBV7-2 and TRBJ2-7, with a weak D call TRBD2 (5 bases). V was clipped by 5 bases and J by 3 bases, with 14 bases between them. The CDR3 consists of 14 residues. CDR1 is SGHTA and CDR2 is FQGNSA in the germline V gene. The CDR3, as DNA: TGTGCCAGCAGCAAAGCGGATCGGGGCTACGAGCAGTACTTC. Its protein is CASSKADRGYEQYF.

The V call is TRBV5-1, the J call TRBJ1-6; 12 nucleotides match TRBD1. Germline-derived CDR1 and CDR2 are SGHRS and YFSETQ. Trimming at V came to 4 bases and at J to 10 bases, leaving 3 bases not matched to a gene. This CDR3 comprises 14 residues. The CDR3 coding sequence is TGCGCCAGCAGCCTGGGGACAGGGGGCTCACCCCTCCACTTT. It specifies CASSLGTGGSPLHF.

The chain is built from TRBV7-2 and TRBJ2-1; D uncertain. This CDR3 contains 14 residues. Per germline, CDR1 SGHTA and CDR2 FQGNSA. Between the trimmed V and J ends, which lost 3 bases and 1 base, there was a span of 7 bases. In DNA form, the CDR3 reads TGTGCCAGCAGCTTCGCAGATTCCTACAATGAGCAGTTCTTC. Amino acids: CASSFADSYNEQFF.

The genes are TRBV5-4 and TRBJ1-3; tentatively, D is TRBD1 (5 bases). Germline CDR1 reads SGHNT; CDR2 reads YYREEE (reference sequence). The CDR3 covers 16 residues. The V and J ends lost 4 bases and 0 bases respectively, with 14 bases between them. The CDR3 is CASSTGDRHSGNTIYF. The CDR3 DNA sequence: TGTGCCAGCAGCACGGGGGACCGACACTCTGGAAACACCATATATTTT. The variable domain in full, completed from reference TRBV5-4 and TRBJ1-3, reads ETGVTQSPTHLIKTRGQQVTLRCSSQSGHNTVSWYQQALGQGPQFIFQYYREEENGRGNFPPRFSGLQFPNYSSELNVNALELDDSALYLCASSTGDRHSGNTIYFGEGSWLTVV.

The CDR3 bases are TGTGCCAGCAGTGACAGTATAAGACAGAACACTGAAGCTTTCTTT. The encoded protein is CASSDSIRQNTEAFF. The chain is built from TRBV6-4 and TRBJ1-1, with no clear D. There are 15 residues in the CDR3. Germline CDR1 MRHNA, CDR2 SNTAGT. Trimming pared 2 bases from V and 1 base from J, leaving 11 bases between.